This is a list of T cell receptor beta chains from one sample in a study of patients and donors after allogeneic stem cell transplantation. TCRdb itself ran the RT-PCR reads through MiXCR, one entry per CDR3 protein. The sample lists some 960,000 distinct CDR3 sequences, roughly 18% occurring once. The sample was blood, either unsorted or a sorted T cell fraction (not recorded which). The receptor source for this set is a human donor who was either an allogeneic HSCT recipient or a stem cell or donor lymphocyte infusion donor (not recorded which). It is not recorded whose cells these are; they may come from a transplant donor. CDR3s include the opening cysteine and the closing phenylalanine or tryptophan. D genes are given only for firm matches. Expanded clones are given a class, and other clones once, few, many or no size at all.

V: TRBV5-6; size: few; length: 15; J: TRBJ2-2; D: -; DNA: TGTGCCAGCAGCTTTTTACGGGGTTCTACCGGGGAGCTGTTTTTT; CDR3: CASSFLRGSTGELFF
V: TRBV30; size: once; length: 13; J: TRBJ1-2; D: TRBD1; DNA: TGTGCCTGGAGTATTACAGGGGTCTATGGCTACACCTTC; CDR3: CAWSITGVYGYTF
V: TRBV6-1; size: few; length: 14; J: TRBJ2-7; D: -; DNA: TGTGCCAGCAGCAAAGAGGGGGGCACCTACGAGCAGTACTTC; CDR3: CASSKEGGTYEQYF
V: TRBV3-1; size: -; length: 13; J: TRBJ1-1; D: -; DNA: TGTGCCAGCAGCCAAGATCTCTTGACTGAAGCTTTCTTT; CDR3: CASSQDLLTEAFF
V: TRBV7-9; size: once; length: 13; J: TRBJ2-1; D: -; DNA: TGTGCCAGCAGCTCCCCCATAGGGGATGAGCAGTTCTTC; CDR3: CASSSPIGDEQFF
V: TRBV12-3/TRBV12-4; size: few; length: 14; J: TRBJ2-7; D: TRBD2; DNA: TGTGCCAGCAGTTACGGGACTAGTGGCAACGAGCAGTACTTC; CDR3: CASSYGTSGNEQYF
V: TRBV20-1; size: -; length: 12; J: TRBJ1-1; D: TRBD1; DNA: TGCAGTGCGTGGACAGGGAGGACTGAAGCTTTCTTT; CDR3: CSAWTGRTEAFF
V: TRBV7-3; size: few; length: 14; J: TRBJ1-1; D: -; DNA: TGTGCCAGCAGCTTAACTACTGGTAACACTGAAGCTTTCTTT; CDR3: CASSLTTGNTEAFF
V: TRBV29-1; size: few; length: 14; J: TRBJ2-2; D: -; DNA: TGCAGCGTTACATACATAACGAACACCGGGGAGCTGTTTTTT; CDR3: CSVTYITNTGELFF
V: TRBV11-2; size: -; length: 18; J: TRBJ2-3; D: -; DNA: TGTGCCAGCAGCTTAAGGAGAGGCGGGGGCGCGAGCACAGATACGCAGTATTTT; CDR3: CASSLRRGGGASTDTQYF
V: TRBV29-1; size: -; length: 15; J: TRBJ1-1; D: TRBD1; DNA: TGCAGCGTTGACCTTCAGGGGGCCTTGAACACTGAAGCTTTCTTT; CDR3: CSVDLQGALNTEAFF